The 29 T cell receptor beta chains listed next were all sequenced from one sample in a study of control samples from healthy donors and cancer patients. The assay was immunoSEQ multiplex PCR, and TCRdb's table has in-frame clones only and misses some. The sample consists of 110,000 or so clones, roughly 85% of them appearing once. The sequencing sample was made of blood. These receptor sequences come from a woman aged 45-60 years in good health.

The chain carries TRBV11-2 and TRBJ1-1; tentative D call: TRBD1 (6 bases). The CDR3 has 15 amino acids. Trimming cost V 0 bases and J 7 bases, with 15 bases left between them. Germline loops: CDR1 SGHAT, CDR2 FQNNGV. The CDR3 here is CASSLERTAQVEAFF. The DNA of the CDR3 is TGTGCCAGCAGCTTAGAGCGGACAGCCCAGGTTGAAGCTTTCTTT.

The chain uses TRBV27 and TRBJ2-3; TRBD1 matches at 8 bases. Trimming removed 4 bases from V and 7 bases from J; junction bases left unmatched: 7. The germline V gene encodes CDR1 MNHEY and CDR2 SMNVEV (reference sequence). This CDR3 is 14 amino acids long. CDR3 DNA: TGTGCCAGCAGTTGGGACAGGTGGGGTAATACGCAGTATTTT. Amino acids: CASSWDRWGNTQYF.

This clone was detected only a few times. The chain couples TRBV7-9 to TRBJ1-6; 8 bases agree with TRBD1. The CDR3 has 13 amino acids. Germline CDR1 and CDR2: SEHNR and FQNEAQ (reference sequence). Trimming at V came to 8 bases and at J to 6 bases, leaving 3 bases not matched to a gene. CDR3 sequence reads: CASGQGLNSPLHF. CDR3 in DNA: TGTGCCAGCGGACAGGGCCTTAATTCACCCCTCCACTTT.

The chain links TRBV6-2 or TRBV6-3 to TRBJ2-5; no reliable D call. CDR1 is MNHEY, CDR2 SVGEGT, per germline. The CDR3 length is 14 residues. Trimming took off 4 bases at V and 1 base at J, with 10 bases between the two ends. The CDR3 reads CASSFGSAQETQYF. The CDR3 DNA is TGTGCCAGCAGTTTTGGAAGCGCCCAAGAGACCCAGTACTTC.

The chain couples TRBV6-6 to TRBJ1-4, with D unresolved. V gave up 0 bases and J gave up 3 bases, with 11 bases separating them. The germline gives CDR1 MNHNY, CDR2 SVGAGI (reference sequence). The CDR3 runs to 16 residues. The CDR3 DNA is TGTGCCAGCAGTTACTCGAGCAGTAGGTCTAATGAAAAACTGTTTTTT. Protein sequence: CASSYSSSRSNEKLFF.

V and J are TRBV5-4 and TRBJ2-4; perhaps TRBD1 as D (6 bases). The CDR3 spans 15 residues. The V end was cut by 4 bases, the J end by 1 base, with 12 bases between. Germline V gene sequence: CDR1 SGHNT, CDR2 YYREEE (reference sequence). The CDR3 sequence: CASSRQQGAKNIQYF. CDR3 nucleotide sequence: TGTGCCAGCAGCAGGCAACAGGGTGCCAAAAACATTCAGTACTTC.

The genes are TRBV15 and TRBJ1-2, with D perhaps TRBD1 (5 bases). The length of the CDR3 is 16 residues. Trimming cost V 0 bases and J 1 base, with 12 bases left between them. Germline CDR1 and CDR2: LNHNV and YYDKDF (reference sequence). In DNA form, the CDR3 reads TGTGCCACCAGCAGAGATCCTGCGGGGGTTAACTATGGCTACACCTTC. Protein product: CATSRDPAGVNYGYTF.

This clone was recorded a few times. The sample carries other DNA sequences with the same CDR3. The gene calls are TRBV20-1 and TRBJ2-3; D gene unclear. The V end lost 6 bases, the J end lost 3 bases, and 7 bases lay between the germline ends. The CDR3 has 11 residues. Germline loops: CDR1 DFQATT, CDR2 SNEGSKA (reference sequence). DNA for the CDR3: TGCAGTGCGAGGAGAACAGATACGCAGTATTTT. Translated, it gives CSARRTDTQYF.

This chain uses TRBV18 with TRBJ1-1; no firm D call. Germline V gene lookup returns CDR1 KGHSH and CDR2 LQKENI. Trimming cost V 5 bases and J 1 base, with 11 bases left between them. The CDR3 spans 14 residues. DNA for the CDR3: TGTGCCAGCTCAGTATCCGGGGAGAACACTGAAGCTTTCTTT. Translated, it gives CASSVSGENTEAFF. The full variable domain, with the rest looked up from reference TRBV18 and TRBJ1-1, is NAGVMQNPRHLVRRRGQEARLRCSPMKGHSHVYWYRQLPEEGLKFMVYLQKENIIDESGMPKERFSAEFPKEGPSILRIQQVVRGDSAAYFCASSVSGENTEAFFGQGTRLTVV.

The chain carries TRBV5-1 and TRBJ1-1; D is ambiguous. The length of the CDR3 is 13 residues. The germline CDR1 and CDR2 sequences are SGHRS and YFSETQ. V shed 7 bases and J shed 1 base, with 11 bases lying between them. The CDR3 DNA reads TGCGCCAGCGCTTGGAGGGAGAACACTGAAGCTTTCTTT. Translated: CASAWRENTEAFF.

This chain joins TRBV28 and TRBJ2-7; tentative D call: TRBD1 (6 bases). Germline assignment: CDR1 MDHEN and CDR2 SYDVKM. V lost 6 bases and J lost 6, with 18 bases in between. The CDR3 spans 14 residues. CDR3 coding DNA: TGTGCCAGCAGGGACCGGACAGTAACTACCGAGCAGTACTTC. This gives the protein CASRDRTVTTEQYF.

This chain joins TRBV5-4 and TRBJ2-1, with D maybe TRBD2 (5 bases). V dropped 6 bases and J dropped 8 bases, with 15 bases sitting between them. The CDR3 covers 13 residues. The germline CDR1 and CDR2 sequences are SGHNT and YYREEE (reference sequence). Written as DNA, the CDR3 is TGTGCCAGCACCCTGGCGGGCGACGATGAGCAGTTCTTC. Translated, it gives CASTLAGDDEQFF. The full variable domain, in which reference TRBV5-4 and TRBJ2-1 provide the parts outside the CDR3, is ETGVTQSPTHLIKTRGQQVTLRCSSQSGHNTVSWYQQALGQGPQFIFQYYREEENGRGNFPPRFSGLQFPNYSSELNVNALELDDSALYLCASTLAGDDEQFFGPGTRLTVL.

The rearrangement links TRBV12-3 or TRBV12-4 to TRBJ1-3, with no clear D. Between the trimmed V and J ends, which lost 8 bases and 1 base, there was a span of 9 bases. CDR3 length: 13 residues. In DNA, the CDR3 is TGTGCCAGCGCAAAGGTGTCTGGAAACACCATATATTTT. This sequence encodes CASAKVSGNTIYF.

This clone appeared a single time. The chain has TRBV11-3 and TRBJ1-1; D unresolved. CDR3 length: 13 residues. V lost 2 bases, J lost 1 base, and 5 bases lay in between. Germline V gives CDR1 SGHNT, CDR2 YENEEA. Here the CDR3 reads CASSLSQNTEAFF. CDR3 bases: TGTGCCAGCAGCTTATCTCAGAACACTGAAGCTTTCTTT.

CDR3 sequence (DNA): TGTGCCAGCTCACCGTCGAACGGGGGACCGGGACAGGGTAATGAAAAACTGTTTTTT. It translates to CASSPSNGGPGQGNEKLFF. The V call is TRBV18, the J call TRBJ1-4, with 9 bases aligning to TRBD1. The trim removed 3 bases at V and 4 bases at J, leaving 15 bases unmatched. The V gene's germline CDR1 is KGHSH and CDR2 LQKENI. This CDR3 spans 19 amino acids.

This sequence joins TRBV2 and TRBJ2-1, with 8 bases that match TRBD1. The length of the CDR3 is 13 residues. Germline values: CDR1 SNHLY, CDR2 FYNNEI. Unmatched junction bases numbered 3, after V lost 5 bases and J lost 6 bases. This CDR3 reads CASSRTGSNEQFF. CDR3 DNA: TGTGCCAGCAGTAGGACAGGGAGCAATGAGCAGTTCTTC.

J is TRBJ2-1 and V is TRBV7-2; tentatively, D is TRBD1 (5 bases). V was clipped by 2 bases and J by 8 bases, with 13 bases between them. The CDR3 has 14 residues. From germline, CDR1 is SGHTA and CDR2 FQGNSA. The CDR3 sequence: CASSLFSPQDEQFF. CDR3 DNA sequence: TGTGCCAGCAGCTTATTTAGCCCACAGGATGAGCAGTTCTTC. The full variable domain, in which reference TRBV7-2 and TRBJ2-1 provide the parts outside the CDR3, is GAGVSQSPSNKVTEKGKDVELRCDPISGHTALYWYRQSLGQGLEFLIYFQGNSAPDKSGLPSDRFSAERTGGSVSTLTIQRTQQEDSAVYLCASSLFSPQDEQFFGPGTRLTVL.

Notes on this clone: At one of its ends the junction is not consistent with the germline gene, which may arise from a read error. This sequence joins TRBV6-5 and TRBJ1-2, with 7 bases identical to TRBD1. This CDR3 region has 14 residues. Germline V CDR1 and CDR2: MNHEY, SVGAGI. The CDR3 bases are TGTGCCAGCAGTATGGAGGGGGCTAAGTATGGCTACACCTTC. Amino acid sequence: CASSMEGAKYGYTF.

This chain joins TRBV28 and TRBJ1-2; D gene unclear. The CDR3 is 13 amino acids. V lost 1 base and J 4 bases, leaving 7 bases between the germline ends. The V gene's germline CDR1 is MDHEN and CDR2 SYDVKM. The CDR3 sequence: CASSLLGLYGYTF. As DNA, the CDR3 is TGTGCCAGCAGTTTATTAGGACTCTATGGCTACACCTTC.

This chain connects TRBV15 to TRBJ1-3; D ambiguous. This CDR3 contains 15 residues. Germline V lookup: CDR1 LNHNV, CDR2 YYDKDF (reference sequence). V was trimmed by 0 bases and J by 2 bases, leaving 8 bases between them. CDR3 sequence (DNA): TGTGCCACCAGCAGAGATCGCCACCCTGGAAACACCATATATTTT. Amino acid sequence: CATSRDRHPGNTIYF.

The chain is built from TRBV29-1 and TRBJ1-2; no clear D. The germline gives CDR1 SQVTM, CDR2 ANQGSEA. The CDR3 runs 12 residues. V was cut by 4 bases and J by 4 bases, with 10 bases left in between. The DNA for the CDR3 is TGCAGCGTTGTCTTGGCTGGCTATGGCTACACCTTC. It yields the protein CSVVLAGYGYTF. Looking up the rest from reference TRBV29-1 and TRBJ1-2 gives the full variable domain: SAVISQKPSRDICQRGTSLTIQCQVDSQVTMMFWYRQQPGQSLTLIATANQGSEATYESGFVIDKFPISRPNLTFSTLTVSNMSPEDSSIYLCSVVLAGYGYTFGSGTRLTVV.

This chain connects TRBV27 to TRBJ1-1; D is unclear. Germline values: CDR1 MNHEY, CDR2 SMNVEV (reference sequence). Trimming took 2 bases from V and 1 from J, leaving 11 bases between them. CDR3 size: 15 residues. CDR3 nucleotides: TGTGCCAGCAGTTTACGGCGGGGAGCGAACACTGAAGCTTTCTTT. It encodes CASSLRRGANTEAFF.

This chain uses TRBV30 with TRBJ1-1; the D gene is possibly TRBD1 (5 bases). The CDR3 consists of 14 residues. CDR1 is GTSNPN and CDR2 is SVGIG in the germline V gene (reference sequence). Trimming shortened V by 0 bases and J by 4 bases, and 12 bases separated the two germline ends. CDR3 nucleotides: TGTGCCTGGAGTGTACGAGGAGGGACCACTGAAGCTTTCTTT. Protein sequence: CAWSVRGGTTEAFF.

This chain connects TRBV5-6 to TRBJ1-4; TRBD1 agrees at 7 bases. This CDR3 has 14 amino acids. The V segment lost 3 bases and the J segment 4 bases; nucleotides outside the gene matches: 3. Per the germline V gene, CDR1 is SGHDT and CDR2 is YYEEEE. The CDR3 region has the DNA TGTGCCAGCAGCTCTGGACAGGTTAATGAAAAACTGTTTTTT. This gives the protein CASSSGQVNEKLFF.

This clone came up many times. In DNA form, the CDR3 reads TGTGCCAGCAGTTTAGGTTCAAGCCCGAGGGAGCAGTACTTC. Translating it yields CASSLGSSPREQYF. The chain joins TRBV27 to TRBJ2-7; D is uncertain. Trimming removed 2 bases at V and 7 bases at J, with 15 bases between. The CDR3 contains 14 residues. Looked up from germline, CDR1 is MNHEY and CDR2 is SMNVEV (reference sequence).

The gene calls are TRBV7-6 and TRBJ2-3; D is uncertain. The length of the CDR3 is 15 residues. Germline loops: CDR1 SGHVS, CDR2 FNYEAQ. The germline V and J ends were trimmed by 1 base and 5 bases, with 13 bases remaining between them. The CDR3 is CASSLGGSWGDTQYF. CDR3 bases: TGTGCCAGCAGCTTAGGCGGCAGCTGGGGAGATACGCAGTATTTT.

This clone has a handful of counts. Other DNA sequences in the same sample also yield this CDR3. This rearrangement joins TRBV9 to TRBJ2-1, with 10 bases fitting TRBD2. CDR1 SGDLS and CDR2 YYNGEE come from the germline V gene. The trim removed 3 bases at V and 4 bases at J, leaving 10 bases unmatched. This CDR3 contains 17 residues. The CDR3 here is CASSGSSSGGDYNEQFF. CDR3 coding DNA: TGTGCCAGCAGCGGTTCAAGCAGCGGGGGGGATTACAATGAGCAGTTCTTC.

J is TRBJ1-1 and V is TRBV5-4; possibly TRBD1 for D (6 bases). The germline CDR1 and CDR2 sequences are SGHNT and YYREEE (reference sequence). The ends were cut back, 4 bases at V and 10 bases at J, with 11 bases in the middle. The CDR3 is made up of 11 amino acids. CDR3: CASSTRGSAFF. CDR3 bases: TGTGCCAGCAGCACGAGGGGGTCAGCTTTCTTT.

The chain carries TRBV5-4 and TRBJ1-3; D may be TRBD1 (5 bases). The CDR3 totals 16 residues. V dropped 0 bases and J dropped 2 bases, with 12 bases sitting between them. The germline V gene encodes CDR1 SGHNT and CDR2 YYREEE (reference sequence). The CDR3 here is CASSLAGRVAGNTIYF. For the CDR3, the DNA is TGTGCCAGCAGCTTGGCCGGCAGGGTGGCTGGAAACACCATATATTTT.